The 28 T cell receptor beta chains reported below all come from one sample, sequenced in a study of STAT5B mutations in CD4+ large granular lymphocyte leukemia. Only in-frame clones appear in the TCRdb table, and some are missing; sequencing was by immunoSEQ multiplex PCR. Found here are some 29,000 clones, 65% to 80% of them singletons; the top ten hold about 1%. The material sequenced was CD4+ T cells from blood buffy coats. The receptor source for this set is a human donor in good health.

The V call is TRBV19, the J call TRBJ2-1; 9 bases map to TRBD2. V was pared by 6 bases and J by 6 bases, with 3 bases of the junction left unmatched. This CDR3 contains 13 residues. The V gene's germline CDR1 is LNHDA and CDR2 SQIVND (reference sequence). CDR3 amino acids: CASRLAGTNEQFF. The DNA for the CDR3 is TGTGCCAGTAGACTAGCGGGTACCAATGAGCAGTTCTTC.

This clone has a single count. This rearrangement joins TRBV11-2 to TRBJ2-1; no firm D call. The CDR3 extends over 11 amino acids. Looked up from germline, CDR1 is SGHAT and CDR2 is FQNNGV. Trimming stripped 6 bases from V and 9 bases from J, with 9 bases between. This chain's CDR3 is CASRVGPEQFF. Written as DNA, the CDR3 is TGTGCCAGCAGGGTAGGGCCTGAGCAGTTCTTC.

This sequence joins TRBV25-1 and TRBJ1-4; unclear D gene. The CDR3 has 14 residues. Trimming cost V 6 bases and J 2 bases, with 10 bases left between them. Germline CDR1 and CDR2: MGHDK and SYGVNS. CDR3 sequence (DNA): TGTGCCAGCAGGGTTGATAGCACTAATGAAAAACTGTTTTTT. Encoded protein: CASRVDSTNEKLFF.

The rearrangement joins TRBV27 to TRBJ2-2; D unclear. The CDR3 is made up of 14 amino acids. Germline-derived CDR1 and CDR2 are MNHEY and SMNVEV (reference sequence). V was trimmed by 2 bases and J by 3 bases, leaving 7 bases between them. The CDR3 DNA sequence: TGTGCCAGCAGTTTACTTGGGGACACCGGGGAGCTGTTTTTT. Protein product: CASSLLGDTGELFF.

V is TRBV25-1 and J is TRBJ1-1; 11 nucleotides align to TRBD1. The V gene's germline CDR1 is MGHDK and CDR2 SYGVNS. The CDR3 extends over 17 amino acids. V dropped 2 bases and J dropped 0; count of bases not matched to a gene: 5. The CDR3 sequence: CASSEAGTGGLNTEAFF. CDR3 DNA: TGTGCCAGCAGTGAAGCCGGGACAGGGGGGTTGAACACTGAAGCTTTCTTT.

The chain joins TRBV5-4 to TRBJ2-6; D unresolved. The CDR3 consists of 13 residues. Per germline, CDR1 SGHNT and CDR2 YYREEE (reference sequence). V lost 2 bases and J lost 3, with 3 bases in between. Here the CDR3 DNA reads TGTGCCAGCAGCTTTGGTGGGGCCAACGTCCTGACTTTC. Its translation: CASSFGGANVLTF.

This clone has more than one count but fewer than ten. This rearrangement joins TRBV2 to TRBJ1-3; D is uncertain. The CDR3 has 13 amino acids. CDR1 is SNHLY and CDR2 is FYNNEI in the germline V gene. Trimming left V 2 bases short and J 1 base short, with 3 bases between. As DNA, the CDR3 is TGTGCCAGCAGTGAAAGGTCTGGAAACACCATATATTTT. It encodes CASSERSGNTIYF.

The V gene is TRBV29-1, the J gene TRBJ1-1; D gene ambiguous. Germline CDR1 and CDR2: SQVTM and ANQGSEA. The CDR3 extends over 12 amino acids. Trimming left V 7 bases short and J 3 bases short, with 12 bases between. CDR3 in amino acids: CSAERTDTEAFF. DNA of the CDR3: TGCAGCGCCGAACGCACAGACACTGAAGCTTTCTTT.

The chain carries TRBV29-1 and TRBJ2-1, with 7 bases matching TRBD1. With V trimmed by 1 base and J by 3 bases, 6 bases remained unmatched. The CDR3 covers 15 residues. Germline V gives CDR1 SQVTM, CDR2 ANQGSEA. CDR3 nucleotides: TGCAGCGTTGAAGTCTGGGACAGTTACTACAATGAGCAGTTCTTC. Translation gives CSVEVWDSYYNEQFF.

The chain joins TRBV30 to TRBJ1-5; tentatively, D is TRBD1 (5 bases). Trimming left V 3 bases short and J 4 bases short, with 10 bases between. Germline V gene lookup returns CDR1 GTSNPN and CDR2 SVGIG (reference sequence). This CDR3 region has 13 residues. The CDR3 sequence: CAWSWDANQPQHF. The CDR3 DNA follows: TGTGCCTGGAGCTGGGACGCTAATCAGCCCCAGCATTTT.

J is TRBJ2-2 and V is TRBV15; 7 nucleotides align to TRBD2. This CDR3 comprises 17 residues. Unmatched junction bases numbered 8, after V lost 0 bases and J lost 4 bases. CDR1 LNHNV and CDR2 YYDKDF come from the germline V gene (reference sequence). As DNA, the CDR3 is TGTGCCACCAGCAGAGAACTCGGGAGGAACCCCACCGGGGAGCTGTTTTTT. Translated: CATSRELGRNPTGELFF.

In DNA form, the CDR3 reads TGTGCCAGCAGCACCAATCGGAACCCTTCAAGCACAGATACGCAGTATTTT. This translates into CASSTNRNPSSTDTQYF. The chain uses TRBV11-2 and TRBJ2-3; D unclear. The CDR3 runs 17 residues. V lost 5 bases to trimming and J lost 0 bases, with 18 bases between them. Germline values: CDR1 SGHAT, CDR2 FQNNGV.

V is TRBV6-4 and J is TRBJ1-2; D unclear. CDR3 size: 15 residues. V was trimmed by 2 bases and J by 2 bases, leaving 12 bases between them. CDR1 is MRHNA and CDR2 is SNTAGT in the germline V gene. The CDR3 nucleotides read TGTGCCAGCAGTGACCCAACCCGGGGAAACTATGGCTACACCTTC. This sequence encodes CASSDPTRGNYGYTF.

The CDR3 region is CASSDWGQGPLIGYEQYF. The DNA for the CDR3 is TGTGCCAGCAGTGATTGGGGACAGGGCCCTCTAATTGGGTACGAGCAGTACTTC. This chain uses TRBV2 with TRBJ2-7, with TRBD1 identical over 9 bases. The V segment lost 3 bases and the J segment 4 bases; nucleotides outside the gene matches: 16. Germline lookup yields CDR1 SNHLY and CDR2 FYNNEI. The CDR3 runs to 18 residues.

This clone showed up just once. The V gene is TRBV13, the J gene TRBJ2-3; 13 nucleotides line up with TRBD2. The V gene's germline CDR1 is PRHDT and CDR2 FYEKMQ (reference sequence). This CDR3 has 17 residues. With V trimmed by 5 bases and J by 5 bases, 10 bases remained unmatched. The CDR3 protein is CASSRGLAGPRVDTQYF. CDR3 sequence (DNA): TGTGCCAGCAGCCGGGGACTAGCGGGGCCGAGAGTAGATACGCAGTATTTT.

V is TRBV5-4 and J is TRBJ1-2, with D possibly being TRBD1 (5 bases). Germline CDR1 is SGHNT and CDR2 is YYREEE (reference sequence). Trimming pared 2 bases from V and 9 bases from J, leaving 11 bases between. The CDR3 is 12 residues long. CDR3 amino acids: CASSFSDNRYTF. The CDR3 DNA reads as TGTGCCAGCAGCTTTTCGGACAACCGCTACACCTTC.

This clone came up once. The V call is TRBV5-1, the J call TRBJ2-1; D call uncertain. V was trimmed by 6 bases and J by 0 bases, leaving 13 bases between them. This CDR3 region has 15 residues. CDR1 is SGHRS, CDR2 YFSETQ, per germline. The CDR3 reads CASKTVGFSYNEQFF. CDR3 coding DNA: TGCGCCAGCAAAACGGTCGGGTTCTCCTACAATGAGCAGTTCTTC.

The chain couples TRBV6-5 to TRBJ1-4; D may be TRBD1 (5 bases). Germline CDR1 and CDR2: MNHEY and SVGAGI. V was pared by 6 bases and J by 8 bases, with 16 bases between. The CDR3 sequence is 14 residues long. CDR3 amino acids: CASRRGQHGEKLFF. As DNA, the CDR3 is TGTGCCAGCAGACGCGGACAACACGGAGAAAAACTGTTTTTT.

V gene TRBV7-2 combines with J gene TRBJ2-5, with 7 bases identical to TRBD1. V lost 5 bases, J lost 1 base, and 4 bases stayed unmatched. The CDR3 has 14 residues. CDR1 and CDR2 (germline): SGHTA, FQGNSA. The CDR3 spells CASSRDRSQETQYF. The CDR3 coding sequence is TGTGCCAGCAGCAGGGACAGATCCCAAGAGACCCAGTACTTC.

This chain joins TRBV18 and TRBJ2-1; no clear D gene. CDR3 length equals 13 residues. Germline V gene sequence: CDR1 KGHSH, CDR2 LQKENI. Trimming cost V 8 bases and J 2 bases, with 10 bases left between them. CDR3 DNA sequence: TGTGCCAGCACCCCCGGCCCCTACAATGAGCAGTTCTTC. This encodes CASTPGPYNEQFF.

The CDR3: CSGGSTEAFF. CDR3 coding DNA: TGCAGCGGCGGGAGCACTGAAGCTTTCTTT. The chain combines TRBV29-1 with TRBJ1-1; D is ambiguous. The germline V gene has CDR1 SQVTM and CDR2 ANQGSEA. CDR3 length: 10 residues. The V end lost 7 bases, the J end lost 4 bases, and 7 bases lay between the germline ends.

The chain carries TRBV5-1 and TRBJ2-1; the D is unclear. V was pared by 2 bases and J by 5 bases, with 11 bases between. Germline-derived CDR1 and CDR2 are SGHRS and YFSETQ. The CDR3 contains 14 residues. In nucleotides, the CDR3 is TGCGCCAGCAGCTTTCTTAGACAAGACAATGAGCAGTTCTTC. This sequence encodes CASSFLRQDNEQFF.

The V and J genes are TRBV4-1 and TRBJ2-1; 12 bases are shared with TRBD2. Per germline, CDR1 MGHRA and CDR2 YSYEKL. Trimming at V came to 1 base and at J to 4 bases, leaving 11 bases not matched to a gene. The CDR3 loop spans 19 amino acids. The DNA for the CDR3 is TGCGCCAGCAGCCAAGGGGCTAGCGGGGGGGCAATGTCATACAATGAGCAGTTCTTC. Translated, it gives CASSQGASGGAMSYNEQFF.

J is TRBJ2-3 and V is TRBV5-1; the D is unclear. The ends were cut back, 0 bases at V and 6 bases at J, with 8 bases in the middle. Germline CDR1 SGHRS, CDR2 YFSETQ. The length of the CDR3 is 13 residues. The chain's CDR3 is CASSLVPVDTQYF. The CDR3, as DNA: TGCGCCAGCAGCTTGGTCCCTGTGGATACGCAGTATTTT.

The gene calls are TRBV18 and TRBJ2-7; D uncertain. Germline V gene lookup returns CDR1 KGHSH and CDR2 LQKENI. Trimming took off 0 bases at V and 2 bases at J, with 11 bases between the two ends. The CDR3 length is 15 residues. CDR3 DNA sequence: TGTGCCAGCTCACCACCTGGAGCAGAAACCTACGAGCAGTACTTC. Translating gives CASSPPGAETYEQYF.

This clone was seen once. The chain uses TRBV10-3 and TRBJ1-1, with a possible D match to TRBD1 (6 bases). Trimming took off 6 bases at V and 7 bases at J, with 9 bases between the two ends. CDR1 ENHRY and CDR2 SYGVKD come from the germline V gene. The CDR3 has 11 residues. Here the CDR3 reads CAIREDSEAFF. The CDR3 DNA sequence: TGTGCCATCAGAGAGGACAGTGAAGCTTTCTTT.

This clone was counted a few times. This rearrangement joins TRBV19 to TRBJ2-1, with unresolved D. The CDR3 totals 11 residues. CDR1 LNHDA and CDR2 SQIVND come from the germline V gene (reference sequence). The germline V and J ends were trimmed by 6 bases and 8 bases, with 8 bases remaining between them. The CDR3, as DNA: TGTGCCAGTAGCCTCTGGGATGAGCAGTTCTTC. This encodes CASSLWDEQFF.

Regarding this clone: The junction shows a germline mismatch at one end, possibly a read error. The CDR3 nucleotides read TGCGCCAGCACCATGCTCAGCGACTTC. Translated, it gives CASTMLSDF. The chain recombines TRBV23-1 with TRBJ2-4; D unclear. TRBV23-1 is identified as an open reading frame with a role that is uncertain. The CDR3 has 9 residues.